Included here is one T cell receptor beta chain sequence, with context. Its recognized antigen is unknown. Base qualities are not recorded, but no much larger clone differs from it by a single base. Libraries came from 5' RACE. Sequencing was carried out with a NextSeq 500. To allow correction of PCR and sequencing errors, the TCR library protocol tagged every TCR cDNA molecule with a unique molecular identifier. Turning to the authors' computational methods: TCR identification, UMI-based error correction and CDR3 extraction were all carried out with Decombinator tools. Expanded TCRs were defined as those above a frequency of 2 per 1,000, corresponding to the top 1% of the tumor frequency distribution. Renyi diversity was calculated using the R vegan package after each repertoire was subsampled 100 times to 5,000 TCRs. CDR3 similarity networks were built from amino acid triplet string-kernel similarity, connecting CDR3s with pairwise similarity above 0.82. TCRdb trimmed public reads at Q25 via fastp, called clones via MiXCR and kept in-frame beta chains. Entries that share a CDR3 protein sequence are merged under the most common genes and DNA. These V and J calls rely on TCRdb rather than the paper's analysis. Here the sample has 89,000 or so distinct CDR3 sequences; under 25% occur a single time. The ten biggest clones cover around 5.9% of the sample.

This sample was taken from a study of spatial heterogeneity in lung cancer (dated 2019 in TCRdb). The study in broad terms: Beta-chain transcripts were consistently detected in greater numbers than alpha-chain transcripts, which likely reflected higher beta-chain transcript abundance. In the raw uncorrected reads, each unique combination of TCR and UMI appeared on average more than ten times. Nonsynonymous mutation counts, determined by whole-exome sequencing of tumor tissue, were related to features of the TCR repertoire. In non-small cell lung cancer, the study made a quantitative comparison of TCR alpha and beta repertoires among multiple tumor regions, matched nontumor lung and blood. At surgery, both alpha and beta chains were TCR-sequenced in 200 to 250 tumor regions, approximately 64 matched nontumor lung samples and around 50 PBMC samples.

Study-level results and caveats: Confirming at a functional level the hypothesis that regional TCRs recognize regional mutations was considered to require additional single-cell paired TCR alpha and beta sequencing. Ubiquitous expanded tumor TCRs showed up in blood more often at tumor resection than at routine follow-up.

The sample's time point label, in plain terms: sample taken at primary tumor resection. Whole RNA extracted from tumor and nontumor lung tissue, or from cryopreserved PBMC samples, was used for TCR sequencing without cell sorting. Samples were obtained from approximately 72 patients with early-stage, untreated non-small cell lung cancer from the lung TRACERx cohort. Only patients with enough RNA available from two or more tumor regions were chosen for TCR sequencing. The germline V and J ends show losses of 6 bases and 1 base respectively, and no gene match explains 6 bases of the junction. The CDR1 and CDR2 encoded by the germline V gene are MDHEN and SYDVKM. Including cysteine and phenylalanine, the CDR3 has 15 amino acids. Here the CDR3 DNA is all that survives: 45 bases in frame from base 1.

Sequencing used PBMCs, obtained at surgery. The sequence was collected from a male donor with early-stage non-small cell lung cancer. The chain was built from TRBV28 and TRBJ1-1, and 9 junctional nucleotides match TRBD1. Here the CDR3 is given as CASRDLDRGNTEAFF. The DNA reads TGTGCCAGCAGGGACCTGGACAGGGGGAACACTGAAGCTTTCTTT.